This TCR beta chain came from a study of cytomegalovirus exposure and HLA in healthy donors. Findings and limits, study-wide: The classifier, whose performance was assessed in both the original and validation cohorts, reportedly diagnosed cytomegalovirus status with high specificity and sensitivity. A subsequent analysis found that TCR clusters from the first cohort also tended to co-occur in the approximately 130 validation repertoires, with about 95% of cluster scores above 0. In vitro assays verified that three CMV-associated chains recognized CMV antigens specifically.

On this clone: Its antigen is unidentified.

The germline gives CDR1 SGHNT, CDR2 YYREEE (reference sequence). V shed 0 bases and J 5 bases; nucleotides not matched to a gene: 7. This CDR3 has 16 amino acids. The table came from immunoSEQ multiplex PCR; TCRdb's copy has only in-frame clones and leaves some out. The data contain about 160,000 clones, approximately 86% of them seen just once; the ten biggest clones take up about 2.2%. The donors were in the approximately 120-subject validation cohort, distinct from the roughly 700-subject first cohort. The J gene is TRBJ1-4, the V gene TRBV5-4; 7 nucleotides align to TRBD1. This TCR was sampled from a woman between 18 and 29 years old in good health and CMV-seronegative. The sequenced sample was PBMCs. The CDR3 DNA sequence: TGTGCCAGCAGCTTGGAGGGACAGCGGAACAATGAAAAACTGTTTTTT. Translated: CASSLEGQRNNEKLFF.